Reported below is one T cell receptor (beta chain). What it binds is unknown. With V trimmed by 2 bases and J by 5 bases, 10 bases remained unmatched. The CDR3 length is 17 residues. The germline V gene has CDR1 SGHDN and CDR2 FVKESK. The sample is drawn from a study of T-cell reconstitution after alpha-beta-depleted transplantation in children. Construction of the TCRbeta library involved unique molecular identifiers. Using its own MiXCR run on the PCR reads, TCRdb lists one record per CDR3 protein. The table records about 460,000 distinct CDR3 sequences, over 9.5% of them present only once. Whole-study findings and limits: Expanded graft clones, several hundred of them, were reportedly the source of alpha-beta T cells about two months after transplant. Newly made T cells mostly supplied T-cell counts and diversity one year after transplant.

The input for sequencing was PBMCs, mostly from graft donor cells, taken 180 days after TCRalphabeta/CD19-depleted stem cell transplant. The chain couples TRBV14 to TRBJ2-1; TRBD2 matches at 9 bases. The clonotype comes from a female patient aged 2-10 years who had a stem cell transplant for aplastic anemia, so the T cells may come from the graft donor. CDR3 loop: CASSQPPSGMKNNEQFF. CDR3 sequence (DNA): TGTGCCAGCAGCCAACCCCCTAGCGGGATGAAAAACAATGAGCAGTTCTTC. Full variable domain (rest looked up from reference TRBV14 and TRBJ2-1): EAGVTQFPSHSVIEKGQTVTLRCDPISGHDNLYWYRRVMGKEIKFLLHFVKESKQDESGMPNNRFLAERTGGTYSTLKVQPAELEDSGVYFCASSQPPSGMKNNEQFFGPGTRLTVL.